This TCR beta chain is from a study of shared T cell receptors in the human thymus. Repertoires were generated with immunoSEQ multiplex PCR, while TCRdb's copy carries only in-frame clones and drops some. The table has approximately 580,000 clones, around 78% seen once. In germline, CDR1 is MNHEY, CDR2 SVGAGI. Unmatched junction bases numbered 10, after V lost 10 bases and J lost 6 bases. This CDR3 contains 14 residues. This clone was picked up one time. Separately, the same data were catalogued under a study of human thymus T cells. That paper adds: Corrective cardiac surgery supplied the resected thymus tissue. There were highly overlapping thymic repertoires among unrelated individuals, as related research reported.

Sequenced material: thymocytes. This chain uses TRBV6-5 with TRBJ2-1; 9 bases agree with TRBD2. The clonotype comes from a boy under two years old with a congenital heart defect. The CDR3, as DNA: TGTGCCACCTTCGGGGGACTAGCCCCCAATGAGCAGTTCTTC. Amino acid sequence: CATFGGLAPNEQFF.